This TCR beta chain originates from a study of blood T cell repertoires in COVID-19. Assay used: immunoSEQ multiplex PCR; TCRdb lists only in-frame clones, some missing. The data hold around 210,000 clones, with roughly 85% observed a single time. Losses at the gene ends were 1 base for V and 0 bases for J; bases not matched to a gene: 5. Per the germline V gene, CDR1 is MGHRA and CDR2 is YSYEKL. The CDR3 is 17 amino acids. Seattle patients were enrolled while actively infected and followed longitudinally. This sequence originates from a man between 50 and 59 years old with COVID-19, enrolled during active disease. This sequence joins TRBV4-1 and TRBJ2-2; 7 positions match TRBD1. The sample consisted of peripheral blood. The CDR3 reads CASSQVVGTANTGELFF. In nucleotides, the CDR3 is TGCGCCAGCAGCCAAGTAGTAGGGACAGCGAACACCGGGGAGCTGTTTTTT.